These 8 T cell receptor beta chains share one sample of origin, sequenced in a study of blood T cell repertoires in COVID-19. Assay: immunoSEQ multiplex PCR; the TCRdb copy retains only in-frame clones and omits some. The data contain around 300,000 clones, under 90% of them singletons. The sample consisted of PBMCs or T cells enriched from blood (not recorded which). The receptors were sampled from a middle-aged woman who had recovered from COVID-19.

The chain combines TRBV12-3 or TRBV12-4 with TRBJ1-1; unclear D gene. This CDR3 region has 13 residues. Deletions cut 3 bases from V and 3 bases from J, with 8 bases between. The chain's CDR3 is CASSFDTYTEAFF. In DNA form, the CDR3 reads TGTGCCAGCAGTTTTGACACATACACTGAAGCTTTCTTT.

The V gene is TRBV11-2, the J gene TRBJ2-7; the match to TRBD1 covers 7 bases. The junction had 8 bases not matched to a gene; V was cut back by 4 bases and J by 2 bases. The CDR3 consists of 15 residues. CDR1 and CDR2 (germline): SGHAT, FQNNGV. CDR3 sequence (DNA): TGTGCCAGCAGCTCCCTCCGGGACAGTCCCTACGAGCAGTACTTC. This sequence encodes CASSSLRDSPYEQYF.

The chain is built from TRBV5-4 and TRBJ1-3; possible D gene TRBD1, 5 bases. The CDR3 extends over 16 amino acids. From germline, CDR1 is SGHNT and CDR2 YYREEE (reference sequence). V lost 5 bases to trimming and J lost 0 bases, with 15 bases between them. The CDR3, as DNA: TGTGCCAGCAGTTCAGGGCCCCCGGGCTCTGGAAACACCATATATTTT. This translates into CASSSGPPGSGNTIYF.

This clone was observed a single time. The chain joins TRBV5-4 to TRBJ2-1; unclear D gene. V lost 0 bases to trimming and J lost 7 bases, with 11 bases between them. CDR1 and CDR2 from the germline V gene are SGHNT and YYREEE (reference sequence). There are 14 residues in the CDR3. The CDR3 bases are TGTGCCAGCAGCTTGGACCTAACTTGGAATGAGCAGTTCTTC. Encoded protein: CASSLDLTWNEQFF.

The chain recombines TRBV7-2 with TRBJ1-1; D is perhaps TRBD1 (6 bases). Germline-derived CDR1 and CDR2 are SGHTA and FQGNSA. CDR3 length equals 17 residues. V was pared by 4 bases and J by 0 bases, with 18 bases between. This CDR3 reads CASSSLFGQSVNTEAFF. DNA for the CDR3: TGTGCCAGCAGCTCCCTCTTTGGACAGTCCGTGAACACTGAAGCTTTCTTT.

The rearrangement joins TRBV19 to TRBJ2-4, with a possible D match to TRBD2 (5 bases). The V gene's germline CDR1 is LNHDA and CDR2 SQIVND (reference sequence). Between the trimmed V and J ends, which lost 6 bases and 8 bases, there was a span of 20 bases. CDR3 length: 15 residues. The chain's CDR3 is CASSPGGLWRHIQYF. In nucleotides, the CDR3 is TGTGCCAGTAGCCCCGGCGGGCTCTGGAGACACATTCAGTACTTC.

This rearrangement joins TRBV30 to TRBJ2-2, with 8 positions matching TRBD1. The CDR3 is 14 amino acids. CDR1 and CDR2 from the germline V gene are GTSNPN and SVGIG (reference sequence). The junction had 3 bases not matched to a gene; V was cut back by 5 bases and J by 1 base. CDR3 coding DNA: TGTGCCTGGGGGGGACAGGTGAACACCGGGGAGCTGTTTTTT. Its translation is CAWGGQVNTGELFF.

The genes are TRBV30 and TRBJ1-4, with D hard to call. CDR1 is GTSNPN, CDR2 SVGIG, per germline (reference sequence). The CDR3 length is 13 residues. V shed 3 bases and J shed 8 bases, with 13 bases lying between them. The CDR3 loop reads CAWSRLGGEKLFF. For the CDR3, the DNA is TGTGCCTGGAGCCGATTAGGAGGGGAAAAACTGTTTTTT.